This T cell receptor beta chain was found in a study of spatial heterogeneity in lung cancer. Trimming removed 6 bases from V and 8 bases from J, with 16 bases in between. Germline CDR1 and CDR2: DFQATT and SNEGSKA (reference sequence). The length of the CDR3 is 12 residues. Time point meaning: sample taken at primary tumor resection. Whole RNA, isolated from tumor, nontumor lung or frozen PBMC, was sequenced without prior sorting. The donors were fewer than 80 patients with non-small cell lung cancer that was early-stage and untreated. Each CDR3 protein gets one entry after TCRdb re-called the 5' RACE reads with MiXCR. The table records about 90,000 distinct CDR3 sequences, approximately 8.2% of them present only once. At least ten counts were recorded for this clonotype.

The gene calls are TRBV20-1 and TRBJ1-1; tentative D call: TRBD1 (5 bases). The sequence came from a male donor with early-stage non-small cell lung cancer. Here the sequenced sample was PBMCs, taken at surgery. CDR3 coding DNA: TGCAGTGCGAAGAGCAGGGTCCTCGAAGCTTTCTTT. Encoded protein: CSAKSRVLEAFF.